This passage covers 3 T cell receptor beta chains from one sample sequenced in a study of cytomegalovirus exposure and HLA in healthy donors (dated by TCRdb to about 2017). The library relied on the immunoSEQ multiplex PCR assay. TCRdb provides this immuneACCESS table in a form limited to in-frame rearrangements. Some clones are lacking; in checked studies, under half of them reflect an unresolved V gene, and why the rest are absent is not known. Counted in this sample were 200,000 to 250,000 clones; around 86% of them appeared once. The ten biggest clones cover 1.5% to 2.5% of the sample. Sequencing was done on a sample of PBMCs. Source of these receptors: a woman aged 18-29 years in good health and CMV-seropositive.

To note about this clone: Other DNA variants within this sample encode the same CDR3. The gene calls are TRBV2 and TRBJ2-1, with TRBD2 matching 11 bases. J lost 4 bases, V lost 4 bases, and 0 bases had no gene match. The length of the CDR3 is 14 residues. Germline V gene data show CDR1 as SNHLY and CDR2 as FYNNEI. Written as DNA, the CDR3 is TGTGCCAGCAGTGGACTAGCGGGATACAATGAGCAGTTCTTC. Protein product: CASSGLAGYNEQFF.

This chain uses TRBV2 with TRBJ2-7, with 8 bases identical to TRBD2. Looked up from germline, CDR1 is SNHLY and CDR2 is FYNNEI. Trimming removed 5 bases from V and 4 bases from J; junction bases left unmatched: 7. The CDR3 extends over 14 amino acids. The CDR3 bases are TGTGCCAGCAGTTCCCAGCGGGAGCGATACGAGCAGTACTTC. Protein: CASSSQRERYEQYF.

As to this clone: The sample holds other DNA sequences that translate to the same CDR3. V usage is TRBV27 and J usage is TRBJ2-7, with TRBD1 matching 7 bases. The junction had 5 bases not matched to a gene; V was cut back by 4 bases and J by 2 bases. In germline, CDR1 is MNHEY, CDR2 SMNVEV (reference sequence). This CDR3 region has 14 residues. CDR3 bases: TGTGCCAGCAGTTCGGGGCAGGGGGCCTACGAGCAGTACTTC. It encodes CASSSGQGAYEQYF.